Listed here are 22 T cell receptor beta chains from one sample, sequenced in a study of a mutant IDH1 vaccine in newly diagnosed glioma. Data came from immunoSEQ multiplex PCR; TCRdb stores just in-frame clones and leaves some out. The table lists tens of thousands of clones, about four fifths of them singletons. Noted time point: week 47, end of study. One vaccine dose held 300 ug of mutant IDH1 20-mer peptide and came with topical imiquimod. Antigens for these TCRs are unknown. This specimen was PBMCs, taken from a glioma patient whose treatment included an IDH1 peptide vaccine. The source is a young man with glioma.

This clone was seen only once. In nucleotides, the CDR3 is TGTGCCACCAGCAGAGAAGGAGGAACTGAAGCTTTCTTT. This sequence encodes CATSREGGTEAFF. The chain couples TRBV15 to TRBJ1-1; D call uncertain. V lost 0 bases, J lost 5 bases, and 7 bases lay in between. Per germline, CDR1 LNHNV and CDR2 YYDKDF (reference sequence). The CDR3 loop spans 13 amino acids. Supplemented by reference TRBV15 and TRBJ1-1, the full variable domain reads DAMVIQNPRYQVTQFGKPVTLSCSQTLNHNVMYWYQQKSSQAPKLLFHYYDKDFNNEADTPDNFQSRRPNTSFCFLDIRSPGLGDTAMYLCATSREGGTEAFFGQGTRLTVV.

This rearrangement joins TRBV27 to TRBJ2-7; the match to TRBD1 covers 8 bases. V gave up 5 bases and J gave up 3 bases; unmatched junction bases: 6. CDR3 length equals 14 residues. Germline-derived CDR1 and CDR2 are MNHEY and SMNVEV (reference sequence). Here the CDR3 reads CASSPGQAFYEQYF. CDR3 coding DNA: TGTGCCAGCAGTCCGGGACAGGCATTCTACGAGCAGTACTTC.

A few counts support this clone. The chain carries TRBV19 and TRBJ1-2, with D perhaps matching TRBD1 (5 bases). In germline, CDR1 is LNHDA, CDR2 SQIVND (reference sequence). This CDR3 spans 15 amino acids. Trimming cost V 8 bases and J 0 bases, with 16 bases left between them. As DNA, the CDR3 is TGTGCCAGTGAAGAGAGGGGTAGGACTAACTATGGCTACACCTTC. This translates into CASEERGRTNYGYTF.

The chain combines TRBV29-1 with TRBJ2-2; D not certain. The V and J ends lost 7 bases and 0 bases respectively, with 12 bases between them. The CDR3 totals 14 residues. CDR1 SQVTM and CDR2 ANQGSEA come from the germline V gene. The CDR3, as DNA: TGCAGCGCGTGGTCAGCCGCGAACACCGGGGAGCTGTTTTTT. The encoded protein is CSAWSAANTGELFF.

The J gene is TRBJ1-6, the V gene TRBV19; TRBD1 is a possible D gene (6 bases). V lost 6 bases, J lost 5 bases, and 11 bases lay in between. The CDR3 sequence is 14 residues long. The germline V gene encodes CDR1 LNHDA and CDR2 SQIVND (reference sequence). The CDR3 DNA reads as TGTGCCAGTAGGACCGGACAGAATAATTCACCCCTCCACTTT. This gives the protein CASRTGQNNSPLHF.

This clone was detected once. V and J are TRBV19 and TRBJ1-2; TRBD1 agrees at 11 bases. The junction had 14 bases not matched to a gene; V was cut back by 7 bases and J by 4 bases. The CDR3 length is 17 residues. Germline values: CDR1 LNHDA, CDR2 SQIVND (reference sequence). The CDR3: CASTPLRWDRGVYGYTF. CDR3 in DNA: TGTGCCAGTACCCCCCTCCGGTGGGACAGGGGGGTCTATGGCTACACCTTC.

The V call is TRBV6-6, the J call TRBJ2-7; possible D gene TRBD2, 5 bases. V lost 3 bases and J lost 2, with 17 bases in between. The V gene's germline CDR1 is MNHNY and CDR2 SVGAGI (reference sequence). The CDR3 covers 16 residues. The DNA for the CDR3 is TGTGCCAGCAGTTATTCCGCCTTCGGGAAAACCTACGAGCAGTACTTC. Protein: CASSYSAFGKTYEQYF.

The chain carries TRBV9 and TRBJ1-6; tentative D call: TRBD1 (6 bases). CDR1 SGDLS and CDR2 YYNGEE come from the germline V gene. The CDR3 length is 16 residues. V lost 3 bases and J lost 0, with 10 bases in between. The CDR3: CASSADSSSYNSPLHF. The CDR3 DNA reads TGTGCCAGCAGCGCGGACAGTAGCTCCTATAATTCACCCCTCCACTTT.

The J gene is TRBJ1-2, the V gene TRBV27; maybe TRBD1 (6 bases). V was clipped by 6 bases and J by 8 bases, with 16 bases between them. Per germline, CDR1 MNHEY and CDR2 SMNVEV (reference sequence). The CDR3 runs to 13 residues. CDR3 protein: CASRSPAGGGYTF. The CDR3 DNA reads as TGTGCCAGCAGATCGCCGGCGGGGGGCGGCTACACCTTC.

Comment on this clone: Other DNA sequences from this sample encode an identical CDR3 as well. Written as DNA, the CDR3 is TGTGCCACCCGTAATCGGATAAAGGTAGCGGGCGAAAAACTGTTTTTT. This sequence encodes CATRNRIKVAGEKLFF. The rearrangement links TRBV2 to TRBJ1-4; the D is unclear. V gave up 10 bases and J gave up 8 bases, with 26 bases separating them. CDR1 SNHLY and CDR2 FYNNEI come from the germline V gene. The CDR3 contains 16 residues.

The sample holds one count of this clone. The gene calls are TRBV4-1 and TRBJ2-3, with TRBD1 as a possible D gene (5 bases). V lost 0 bases and J 4 bases, leaving 14 bases between the germline ends. The germline gives CDR1 MGHRA, CDR2 YSYEKL. This CDR3 is 16 amino acids long. The CDR3 DNA sequence: TGCGCCAGCAGCCAAGACTGGGGCCCCGCAGCAGATACGCAGTATTTT. The encoded protein is CASSQDWGPAADTQYF.

The chain uses TRBV18 and TRBJ1-1, with TRBD1 matching 9 bases. Germline V gene data show CDR1 as KGHSH and CDR2 as LQKENI. Trimming took 6 bases from V and 1 from J; bases not matched to a gene: 3. The CDR3 extends over 14 amino acids. The CDR3 sequence is CASSAGQGNTEAFF. The CDR3 DNA reads TGTGCCAGCTCGGCGGGACAGGGGAACACTGAAGCTTTCTTT.

The chain joins TRBV10-1 to TRBJ2-4; no clear D. The V and J ends lost 0 bases and 6 bases respectively, with 9 bases between them. CDR1 and CDR2 from the germline V gene are WNHNN and SYGVQD (reference sequence). The CDR3 has 14 amino acids. CDR3 nucleotides: TGCGCCAGCAGTGAGTCGTATGCTCTAAACATTCAGTACTTC. It codes for CASSESYALNIQYF.

This clone was counted once. This chain uses TRBV7-2 with TRBJ1-5; D possibly corresponds to TRBD1 (5 bases). V was cut by 7 bases and J by 2 bases, with 12 bases left in between. The CDR3 is 14 amino acids. Looked up from germline, CDR1 is SGHTA and CDR2 is FQGNSA. CDR3 sequence reads: CASTFGGGNQPQHF. CDR3 nucleotide sequence: TGTGCCAGCACATTCGGGGGAGGCAATCAGCCCCAGCATTTT. The full variable domain, completed using reference TRBV7-2 and TRBJ1-5, is GAGVSQSPSNKVTEKGKDVELRCDPISGHTALYWYRQSLGQGLEFLIYFQGNSAPDKSGLPSDRFSAERTGGSVSTLTIQRTQQEDSAVYLCASTFGGGNQPQHFGDGTRLSIL.

The chain couples TRBV6-5 to TRBJ2-7; D is undetermined. The CDR3 is 12 residues long. V gave up 6 bases and J gave up 2 bases, with 8 bases separating them. The germline V gene encodes CDR1 MNHEY and CDR2 SVGAGI. The CDR3: CASSSYPYEQYF. Written as DNA, the CDR3 is TGTGCCAGCAGCAGCTATCCCTACGAGCAGTACTTC.

This clone was found once. The rearrangement joins TRBV4-1 to TRBJ2-1, with D possibly being TRBD1 or TRBD2 (5 bases each). The germline V gene has CDR1 MGHRA and CDR2 YSYEKL. V dropped 4 bases and J dropped 0 bases, with 13 bases sitting between them. This CDR3 is built from 16 residues. The chain's CDR3 is CASSPSTGPSYNEQFF. CDR3 DNA: TGCGCCAGCAGCCCCTCGACGGGGCCCTCCTACAATGAGCAGTTCTTC.

This rearrangement joins TRBV28 to TRBJ2-3; 8 bases align to TRBD2. The length of the CDR3 is 16 residues. V trimming: 6 bases; J trimming: 6 bases; junction bases outside the gene matches: 14. The germline gives CDR1 MDHEN, CDR2 SYDVKM. CDR3 in amino acids: CASRYNSGDPFDTQYF. The CDR3, as DNA: TGTGCCAGCAGGTATAATAGCGGGGATCCGTTCGATACGCAGTATTTT.

The chain links TRBV27 to TRBJ2-3; 7 nucleotides match TRBD1. Trimming removed 4 bases from V and 4 bases from J; junction bases left unmatched: 11. CDR1 and CDR2 from the germline V gene are MNHEY and SMNVEV (reference sequence). The CDR3 is 16 amino acids. This CDR3 is CASSSLGTELSDTQYF. The CDR3 region has the DNA TGTGCCAGCAGTTCACTAGGGACAGAACTTTCAGATACGCAGTATTTT.

This clone was detected once. This chain joins TRBV7-9 and TRBJ2-7; no clear D gene. The V end was cut by 2 bases, the J end by 2 bases, with 4 bases between. In germline, CDR1 is SEHNR, CDR2 FQNEAQ (reference sequence). The CDR3 is 12 amino acids. The CDR3: CASSLSTYEQYF. In DNA form, the CDR3 reads TGTGCCAGCAGCTTATCCACCTACGAGCAGTACTTC.

The chain is built from TRBV5-5 and TRBJ1-1; no reliable D call. V was shortened by 0 bases and J by 1 base, with 7 bases between the two germline ends. Germline loops: CDR1 SGHKS, CDR2 YYEKEE (reference sequence). CDR3 length: 14 residues. The CDR3: CASSLGAENTEAFF. The DNA for the CDR3 is TGTGCCAGCAGCTTGGGAGCGGAGAACACTGAAGCTTTCTTT.

CDR3 nucleotides: TGTGCCAGCAGCAACACAGATACGCAGTATTTT. Its translation is CASSNTDTQYF. The chain is built from TRBV9 and TRBJ2-3; no reliable D call. V shed 4 bases and J shed 2 bases, with 2 bases lying between them. CDR1 and CDR2 (germline): SGDLS, YYNGEE. The CDR3 totals 11 residues.

The chain is built from TRBV6-5 and TRBJ2-7, with 10 positions matching TRBD1. The CDR3 is made up of 14 amino acids. V trimming: 6 bases; J trimming: 6 bases; junction bases outside the gene matches: 8. The germline V gene encodes CDR1 MNHEY and CDR2 SVGAGI. The CDR3: CASRETGGAGEQYF. The CDR3 coding sequence is TGTGCCAGCAGAGAGACAGGGGGCGCAGGCGAGCAGTACTTC.